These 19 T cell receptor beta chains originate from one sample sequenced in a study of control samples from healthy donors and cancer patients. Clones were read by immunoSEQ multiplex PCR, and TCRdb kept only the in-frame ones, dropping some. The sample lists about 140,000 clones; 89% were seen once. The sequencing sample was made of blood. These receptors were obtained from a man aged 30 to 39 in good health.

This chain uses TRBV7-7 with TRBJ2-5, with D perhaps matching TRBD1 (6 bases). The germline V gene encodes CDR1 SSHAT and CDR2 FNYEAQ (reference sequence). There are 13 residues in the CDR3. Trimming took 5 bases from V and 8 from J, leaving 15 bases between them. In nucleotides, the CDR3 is TGTGCCAGCAGCCCAAGGACAGAAGCCACCCAGTACTTC. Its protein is CASSPRTEATQYF. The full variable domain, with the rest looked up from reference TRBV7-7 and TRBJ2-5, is GAGVSQSPRYKVTKRGQDVTLRCDPISSHATLYWYQQALGQGPEFLTYFNYEAQPDKSGLPSDRFSAERPEGSISTLTIQRTEQRDSAMYRCASSPRTEATQYFGPGTRLLVL.

Written as DNA, the CDR3 is TGTGCCAGCAGTGAGGGGCCTGGGACTAATGAAAAACTGTTTTTT. This encodes CASSEGPGTNEKLFF. The genes are TRBV6-1 and TRBJ1-4, with D perhaps matching TRBD1 (5 bases). The CDR3 sequence is 15 residues long. Trimming pared 3 bases from V and 2 bases from J, leaving 10 bases between. The germline V gene has CDR1 MNHNS and CDR2 SASEGT.

CDR3: CASSQERGWTEAFF. CDR3 in DNA: TGCGCCAGCAGCCAAGAGAGGGGTTGGACTGAAGCTTTCTTT. The chain employs TRBV4-3 and TRBJ1-1, with D possibly TRBD1 on 5 matching bases. CDR1 LGHNA and CDR2 YSLEER come from the germline V gene. V gave up 0 bases and J gave up 5 bases, with 10 bases separating them. This CDR3 has 14 amino acids.

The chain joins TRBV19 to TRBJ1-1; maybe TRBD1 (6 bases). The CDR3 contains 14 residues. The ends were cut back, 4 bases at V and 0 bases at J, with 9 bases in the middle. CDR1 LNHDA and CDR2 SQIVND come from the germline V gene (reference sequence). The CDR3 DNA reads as TGTGCCAGTAGTAGACAGGTGGTGAACACTGAAGCTTTCTTT. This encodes CASSRQVVNTEAFF.

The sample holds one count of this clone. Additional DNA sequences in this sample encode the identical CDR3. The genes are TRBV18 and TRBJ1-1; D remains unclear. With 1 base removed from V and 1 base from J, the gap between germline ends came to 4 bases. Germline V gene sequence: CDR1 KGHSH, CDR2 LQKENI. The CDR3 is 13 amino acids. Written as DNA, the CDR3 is TGTGCCAGCTCACCACAGGCGAACACTGAAGCTTTCTTT. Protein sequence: CASSPQANTEAFF. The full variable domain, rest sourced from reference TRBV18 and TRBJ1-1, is NAGVMQNPRHLVRRRGQEARLRCSPMKGHSHVYWYRQLPEEGLKFMVYLQKENIIDESGMPKERFSAEFPKEGPSILRIQQVVRGDSAAYFCASSPQANTEAFFGQGTRLTVV.

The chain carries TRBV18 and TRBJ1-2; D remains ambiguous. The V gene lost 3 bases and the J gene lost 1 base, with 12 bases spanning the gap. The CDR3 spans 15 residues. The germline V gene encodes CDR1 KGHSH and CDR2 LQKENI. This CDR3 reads CASSPDLTDNYGYTF. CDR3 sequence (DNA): TGTGCCAGCTCACCCGATCTGACGGATAACTATGGCTACACCTTC.

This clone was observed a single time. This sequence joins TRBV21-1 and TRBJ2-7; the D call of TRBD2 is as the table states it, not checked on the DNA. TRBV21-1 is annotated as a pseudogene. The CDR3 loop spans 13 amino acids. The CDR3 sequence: CASSKEGVYEQYF. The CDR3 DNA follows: TGTGCCAGCAGCAAAGAGGGAGTCTACGAGCAGTACTTC.

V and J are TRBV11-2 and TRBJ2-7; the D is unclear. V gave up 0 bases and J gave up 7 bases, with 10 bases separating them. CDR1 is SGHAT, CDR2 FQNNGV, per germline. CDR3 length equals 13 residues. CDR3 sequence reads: CASSLEVAQEQYF. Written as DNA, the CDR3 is TGTGCCAGCAGCTTAGAGGTAGCCCAAGAGCAGTACTTC.

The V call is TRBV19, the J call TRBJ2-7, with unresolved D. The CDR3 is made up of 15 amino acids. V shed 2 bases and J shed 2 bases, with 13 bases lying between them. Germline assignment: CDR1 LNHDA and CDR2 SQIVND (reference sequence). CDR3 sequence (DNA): TGTGCCAGTAGTATATCCCCGCAGGTTGCCTACGAGCAGTACTTC. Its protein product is CASSISPQVAYEQYF.

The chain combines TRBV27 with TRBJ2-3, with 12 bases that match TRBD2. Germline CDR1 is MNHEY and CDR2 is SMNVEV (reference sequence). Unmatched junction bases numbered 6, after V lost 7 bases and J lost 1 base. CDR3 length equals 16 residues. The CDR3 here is CASTRLAGAGTDTQYF. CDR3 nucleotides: TGTGCCAGCACCCGACTAGCGGGAGCCGGCACAGATACGCAGTATTTT.

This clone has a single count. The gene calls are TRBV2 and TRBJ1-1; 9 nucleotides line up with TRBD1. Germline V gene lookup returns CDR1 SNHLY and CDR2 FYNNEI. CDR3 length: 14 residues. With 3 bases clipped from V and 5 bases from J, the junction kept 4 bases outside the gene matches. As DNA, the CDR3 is TGTGCCAGCAGTGACGCGACAGGGGGGACTGAAGCTTTCTTT. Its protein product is CASSDATGGTEAFF.

The CDR3 nucleotides read TGCGCCAGCAGCCAAGATGTCCTGGGGACTGAAGCTTTCTTT. Its protein is CASSQDVLGTEAFF. The chain combines TRBV4-3 with TRBJ1-1; D gene uncertain. CDR1 and CDR2 from the germline V gene are LGHNA and YSLEER. The V gene lost 0 bases and the J gene lost 5 bases, with 10 bases spanning the gap. CDR3 length equals 14 residues.

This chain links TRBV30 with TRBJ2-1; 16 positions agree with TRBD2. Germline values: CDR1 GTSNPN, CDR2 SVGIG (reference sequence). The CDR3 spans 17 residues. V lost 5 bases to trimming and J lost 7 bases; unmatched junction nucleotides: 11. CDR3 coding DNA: TGTGCCTGGCGGGGGACTAGCGGGAGGGTACGAGTGAATGAGCAGTTCTTC. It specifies CAWRGTSGRVRVNEQFF.

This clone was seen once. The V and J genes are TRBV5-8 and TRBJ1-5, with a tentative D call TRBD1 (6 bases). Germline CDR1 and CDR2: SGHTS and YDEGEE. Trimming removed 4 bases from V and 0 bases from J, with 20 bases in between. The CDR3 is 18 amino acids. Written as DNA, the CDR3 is TGTGCCAGCAGCCGAGTGTCACAGGGAGGATATAGCAATCAGCCCCAGCATTTT. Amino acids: CASSRVSQGGYSNQPQHF.

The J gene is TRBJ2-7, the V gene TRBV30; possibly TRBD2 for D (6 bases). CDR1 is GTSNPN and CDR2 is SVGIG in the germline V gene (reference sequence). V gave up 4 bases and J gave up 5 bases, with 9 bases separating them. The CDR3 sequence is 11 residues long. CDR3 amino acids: CAWTDYHEQYF. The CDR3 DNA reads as TGTGCCTGGACGGACTACCACGAGCAGTACTTC.

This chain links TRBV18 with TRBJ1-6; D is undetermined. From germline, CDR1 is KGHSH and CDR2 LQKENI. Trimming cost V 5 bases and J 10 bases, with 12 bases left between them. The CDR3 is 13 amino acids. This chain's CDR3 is CASSGGRQSPLHF. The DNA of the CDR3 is TGTGCCAGCTCAGGCGGACGTCAATCACCCCTCCACTTT.

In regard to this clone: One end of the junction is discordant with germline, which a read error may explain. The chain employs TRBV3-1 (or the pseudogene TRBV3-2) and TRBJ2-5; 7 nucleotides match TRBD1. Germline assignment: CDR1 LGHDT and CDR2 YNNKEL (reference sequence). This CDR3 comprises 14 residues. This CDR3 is CASRRQGGQKTQYF. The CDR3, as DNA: TGTGCCAGCAGAAGACAGGGTGGCCAAAAGACCCAGTACTTC.

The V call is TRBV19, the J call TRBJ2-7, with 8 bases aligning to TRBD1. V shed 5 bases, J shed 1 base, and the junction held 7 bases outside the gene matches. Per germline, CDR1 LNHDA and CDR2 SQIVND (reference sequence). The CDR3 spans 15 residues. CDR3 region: CASSPGQGTSYEQYF. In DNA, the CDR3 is TGTGCCAGTAGTCCTGGACAGGGTACATCCTACGAGCAGTACTTC.

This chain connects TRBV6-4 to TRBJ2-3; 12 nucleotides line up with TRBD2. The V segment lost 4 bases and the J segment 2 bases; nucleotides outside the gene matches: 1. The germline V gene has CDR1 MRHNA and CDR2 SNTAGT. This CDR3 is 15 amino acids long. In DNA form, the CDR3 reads TGTGCCAGCAGTGCTAGCGGGGGGGCCACAGATACGCAGTATTTT. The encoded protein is CASSASGGATDTQYF.